This section outlines one TCR beta chain sequence together with its context. Its cognate antigen has yet to be identified. Base qualities are not at hand, and no much larger clone is one base apart. CDR1 and CDR2, looked up from the germline V gene (reference sequence), are MNHEY and SMNVEV. Clipping removes 2 bases from V and 1 base from J, with 10 as the unmatched junction base count. Spanning cysteine to phenylalanine, the CDR3 consists of 17 amino acids. Just the 51-base CDR3 DNA is kept, in frame starting at base 1. Libraries were prepared through 5' RACE. TCRdb records Illumina HiSeq 2000 as the sequencer. A universal primer binding site was added through template switching, and the final cDNA carried a unique molecular identifier so that TCR cDNA molecules could be counted accurately. Specific primers in the conserved constant-segment region were used to synthesize first-strand cDNA for TCR alpha and beta chains. To control for contamination, each cDNA library was double barcoded with a SMART-Mk sample barcode plus Illumina barcodes. TruSeq adapter sequences along with Illumina sample barcodes were introduced in two successive PCR steps. Sequencing of the TCR alpha and beta cDNA libraries was done on the Illumina HiSeq platform using custom primers. Under the source paper's analysis protocol: MiGEC processed the raw reads to extract unique molecular identifiers, while MiXCR was used to determine the CDR3 positions. For each individual, recombination models were inferred using an EM algorithm with the repgenHMM and IGoR tools. The analysis of shared clonotypes was done with the tcR package in R, with sharing normalized by the product of cloneset sizes. To study raw recombination free of thymic and clonal selection effects, out-of-frame nonproductive sequences were analyzed. TCRdb reran the public reads through fastp at Q25 and MiXCR, keeping productive beta chains. Rows with a matching CDR3 protein are joined into one entry that keeps the most common DNA and genes. The V and J calls and clone size come from TCRdb's table, not from the authors' own analysis. In all, the sample holds some 1,600,000 distinct CDR3 sequences, and around 33% of those were seen once. The ten most abundant clones make up around 0.25% of the sample.

The data were obtained in a study of identical twins listed by TCRdb under 2016. A note on the overall study: To test whether fetal clonotypes persist, the study used deep sequencing on TCR alpha and beta repertoires from monozygotic twins, unrelated adults of various ages, and cord blood. Replicate twin experiments were performed at different times using different library preparation protocols to rule out contamination. Study-wide conclusions, independent of this receptor: Compared with coincidental sharing between unrelated individuals, out-of-frame TCR alpha sequences shared between twins had an excess of sequences with low generation probability. Zero-insertion analyses could be partly confounded by invariant T cells such as MAIT and iNKT, though diverse VJ usage argued against such confounding for most clonotypes. Because the same donors could not be followed over many years, the conclusions depended on cross-sectional statistical analysis. Recombination models systematically underestimated out-of-frame TCR alpha sharing in monozygotic twins but agreed with sharing between unrelated individuals. Fewer insertions were carried by abundant cord blood beta clonotypes; a weaker similar trend was observed in young adult naive repertoires, while no such trend was observed in memory repertoires. In beta out-of-frame sequences, excess twin sharing was weaker, because having fewer shared sequences lowered the signal-to-noise ratio.

All donors were healthy Caucasians. The V and J genes are TRBV27 and TRBJ1-2; 7 central nucleotides agree with TRBD1. Material for sequencing was cord blood. This receptor was identified in a newborn girl in good health. The CDR3 protein: CASSLESPRGYNYGYTF. In nucleotide form, the sequence is TGTGCCAGCAGTTTAGAATCGCCCAGGGGGTATAACTATGGCTACACCTTC.